This T cell receptor (beta chain) was documented in a study of cytomegalovirus exposure and HLA in healthy donors. In the study overall: The early release's HLA-typed donors yielded approximately 81 million unique TCRs.

Primers included in the PCR were 60 Vbeta and 13 Jbeta primers. TCRdb keeps only in-frame clones here, not all; method: immunoSEQ multiplex PCR. The sample includes about 120,000 clones, around three quarters of them seen just once. Regarding the study as a whole: A later analysis showed HLA-associated TCR beta chains outstripping equally common others in clonal expansion. In a later analysis, TCR beta V- and J-gene trimming was associated with a missense DCLRE1C variant.

In the case of this clone: Antigen unknown.

This CDR3 contains 14 residues. The V gene lost 7 bases and the J gene lost 4 bases, with 11 bases spanning the gap. CDR1 and CDR2 from the germline V gene are SNHLY and FYNNEI. The specimen was PBMCs. The clonotype comes from a man aged 18-30 years in good health and CMV-seropositive. V and J are TRBV2 and TRBJ1-6; D is possibly TRBD1 (5 bases). This chain's CDR3 is CASMAGKYNSPLHF. The CDR3 nucleotides read TGTGCCAGCATGGCAGGGAAATATAATTCACCCCTCCACTTT.